The 23 T cell receptor beta chains below were found in one sample sequenced in a study of T-cell reconstitution after alpha-beta-depleted transplantation in children (dated by TCRdb to the mid-2010s). Libraries were built with PCR. These reads were obtained on an Illumina HiSeq 2500. Molecular barcoding was employed in the preparation of TCR libraries, with unique molecular identifiers being used to normalize TCRbeta repertoire quantification. The public sequencing data were trimmed at Q25 with fastp and processed into clonotypes with MiXCR by TCRdb, which kept only in-frame beta chains. CDR3 protein duplicates are merged, each entry listing the most common genes and DNA. The sample table holds 98,000 or so distinct CDR3 sequences, of which approximately 6.6% were seen once. The ten largest clonotypes hold around 23% of the sample. Taken with the paper, the label for treatment or condition translates to: allogeneic hematopoietic cell transplantation with graft depleted of TCRalphabeta T cells and CD19 B cells.

Sequences were derived from PBMCs, mostly from graft donor cells, sampled 360 days after TCRalphabeta/CD19-depleted stem cell transplant. Receptors were obtained from a male patient aged 2 to 9 who had a stem cell transplant for acute lymphoblastic leukemia, so the T cells may come from the graft donor.

This clonotype was counted only a few times. The gene calls are TRBV9 and TRBJ2-7; 7 bases match TRBD2. V lost 0 bases, J lost 0 bases, and 3 bases stayed unmatched. Germline V gene sequence: CDR1 SGDLS, CDR2 YYNGEE. The CDR3 consists of 15 residues. DNA of the CDR3: TGTGCCAGCAGCGTAGATAGCGGGCCCTCCTACGAGCAGTACTTC. Translating it yields CASSVDSGPSYEQYF.

The chain couples TRBV7-3 to TRBJ2-3, with D perhaps matching TRBD1 (6 bases). Between the trimmed V and J ends, which lost 5 bases and 6 bases, there was a span of 6 bases. Germline CDR1 reads SGHTA; CDR2 reads FQGTGA. This CDR3 is 11 amino acids long. This chain's CDR3 is CASSQGDTQYF. The CDR3 region has the DNA TGTGCCAGCAGCCAGGGGGATACGCAGTATTTT.

The sample holds many counts of this clonotype. This chain connects TRBV5-1 to TRBJ2-5, with 12 bases that match TRBD2. After removal of 1 base from V and 2 bases from J, the junction contained 9 bases not matched to a gene. This CDR3 is built from 18 residues. Germline-derived CDR1 and CDR2 are SGHRS and YFSETQ. The CDR3 nucleotides read TGCGCCAGCAGCTTGCCCTGGACTAGCGGGACAGAACAAGAGACCCAGTACTTC. Translated, it gives CASSLPWTSGTEQETQYF. Full variable domain (missing parts from reference TRBV5-1 and TRBJ2-5): KAGVTQTPRYLIKTRGQQVTLSCSPISGHRSVSWYQQTPGQGLQFLFEYFSETQRNKGNFPGRFSGRQFSNSRSEMNVSTLELGDSALYLCASSLPWTSGTEQETQYFGPGTRLLVL.

This clonotype occurred many times. The V gene is TRBV10-2, the J gene TRBJ2-3; 12 bases map to TRBD2. The CDR3 runs 15 residues. J lost 2 bases, V lost 9 bases, and 6 bases had no gene match. Per germline, CDR1 WSHSY and CDR2 SAAADI. The CDR3 nucleotides read TGCGCCAGTACTAGCGGGGGGTCCTACACAGATACGCAGTATTTT. Its translation: CASTSGGSYTDTQYF.

The sample holds a few counts of this clonotype. This chain uses TRBV4-1 with TRBJ1-5; D call uncertain. Trimming took off 0 bases at V and 5 bases at J, with 8 bases between the two ends. Germline assignment: CDR1 MGHRA and CDR2 YSYEKL. The CDR3 totals 14 residues. The CDR3 DNA reads TGCGCCAGCAGCCAAGAGAGTTGGGATCAGCCCCAGCATTTT. Its translation: CASSQESWDQPQHF.

Ten or more counts support this clonotype. This chain uses TRBV5-1 with TRBJ2-3, with TRBD2 matching over 9 bases. CDR1 is SGHRS, CDR2 YFSETQ, per germline. The CDR3 runs to 13 residues. Trimming at V came to 9 bases and at J to 1 base, leaving 3 bases not matched to a gene. CDR3 sequence (DNA): TGCGCCACCCGGACTAGCGGCACAGATACGCAGTATTTT. Amino acid sequence: CATRTSGTDTQYF. Full variable domain (remainder filled in from reference TRBV5-1 and TRBJ2-3): KAGVTQTPRYLIKTRGQQVTLSCSPISGHRSVSWYQQTPGQGLQFLFEYFSETQRNKGNFPGRFSGRQFSNSRSEMNVSTLELGDSALYLCATRTSGTDTQYFGPGTRLTVL.

This clonotype was observed many times. The rearrangement links TRBV4-2 to TRBJ2-7, with 7 bases lining up with TRBD2. The junction had 9 bases not matched to a gene; V was cut back by 3 bases and J by 7 bases. This CDR3 contains 14 residues. Germline CDR1 is LGHNA and CDR2 is YNFKEQ. CDR3 sequence reads: CASSHLAGPGEQYF. The CDR3 DNA follows: TGTGCCAGCAGCCACTTAGCGGGTCCCGGAGAGCAGTACTTC.

This clonotype has more than one count but fewer than ten. The chain links TRBV19 to TRBJ1-5, with D tentatively TRBD1 (5 bases). The germline gives CDR1 LNHDA, CDR2 SQIVND (reference sequence). V gave up 5 bases and J gave up 0 bases, with 11 bases separating them. This CDR3 is 15 amino acids long. Here the CDR3 DNA reads TGTGCCAGTAGTTTACGCAGGGTTAGCAATCAGCCCCAGCATTTT. Translating gives CASSLRRVSNQPQHF.

Ten or more counts support this clonotype. The J gene is TRBJ2-5, the V gene TRBV7-6, with D hard to call. Looked up from germline, CDR1 is SGHVS and CDR2 is FNYEAQ. The CDR3 runs 15 residues. V was clipped by 5 bases and J by 1 base, with 14 bases between them. CDR3 sequence (DNA): TGTGCCAGCAGCCGGGCGTGGCCGGCCCAAGAGACCCAGTACTTC. Amino acids: CASSRAWPAQETQYF. Full variable domain (remainder filled in from reference TRBV7-6 and TRBJ2-5): GAGVSQSPRYKVTKRGQDVALRCDPISGHVSLYWYRQALGQGPEFLTYFNYEAQQDKSGLPNDRFSAERPEGSISTLTIQRTEQRDSAMYRCASSRAWPAQETQYFGPGTRLLVL.

The rearrangement joins TRBV12-3 or TRBV12-4 to TRBJ2-5, with 9 bases lining up with TRBD2. V lost 4 bases, J lost 1 base, and 19 bases stayed unmatched. The CDR3 sequence is 20 residues long. CDR3: CASSSLPEEAGGLFQETQYF. The CDR3 DNA is TGTGCCAGCAGTTCTTTGCCAGAGGAAGCGGGGGGCCTCTTCCAAGAGACCCAGTACTTC.

The sample holds a few counts of this clonotype. This chain connects TRBV4-2 to TRBJ2-7, with D maybe TRBD1 (5 bases). CDR1 LGHNA and CDR2 YNFKEQ come from the germline V gene. V shed 4 bases and J shed 1 base, with 17 bases lying between them. The CDR3 sequence is 16 residues long. Here the CDR3 reads CASSLKGQGASYEQYF. CDR3 DNA: TGTGCCAGCAGCCTTAAAGGGCAGGGCGCTTCCTACGAGCAGTACTTC.

This clonotype was counted at least ten times. The rearrangement uses TRBV4-3 and TRBJ2-4; D call uncertain. V lost 1 base to trimming and J lost 0 bases, with 13 bases between them. Germline V gives CDR1 LGHNA, CDR2 YSLEER. The CDR3 is made up of 17 amino acids. The CDR3 nucleotides read TGCGCCAGCAGCCAAGCCAGCCCCCACCTAGCCAAAAACATTCAGTACTTC. Its translation is CASSQASPHLAKNIQYF.

This clonotype came up a few times. The chain is built from TRBV5-1 and TRBJ1-2, with no clear D. Germline CDR1 SGHRS, CDR2 YFSETQ. The CDR3 contains 15 residues. Trimming stripped 5 bases from V and 6 bases from J, with 20 bases between. DNA of the CDR3: TGCGCCAGCAGACGATCTACAACTACGTTGGATGGCTACACCTTC. It encodes CASRRSTTTLDGYTF.

Many counts were recorded for this clonotype. The V and J genes are TRBV5-1 and TRBJ2-3; 10 positions agree with TRBD2. The J segment lost 1 base and the V segment lost 7 bases, leaving 6 bases of the junction unmatched. The CDR3 is 15 amino acids. CDR1 and CDR2 (germline): SGHRS, YFSETQ. DNA of the CDR3: TGCGCCAGCTCCTCCGGGACTAGCGGCACAGATACGCAGTATTTT. Amino acids: CASSSGTSGTDTQYF.

This clonotype was counted a few times. The gene calls are TRBV7-6 and TRBJ2-2; 14 positions match TRBD2. CDR1 is SGHVS and CDR2 is FNYEAQ in the germline V gene. The trim removed 1 base at V and 7 bases at J, leaving 8 bases unmatched. This CDR3 is built from 18 residues. This CDR3 is CASSLERLAGGPVGELFF. The CDR3, as DNA: TGTGCCAGCAGCTTAGAGCGACTAGCGGGAGGGCCCGTCGGGGAGCTGTTTTTT.

In DNA, the CDR3 is TGCAGTGCTTTCGACAGGGAGGCCGGGGAGCTGTTTTTT. This translates into CSAFDREAGELFF. V is TRBV20-1 and J is TRBJ2-2, with a possible D match to TRBD1 (7 bases). This CDR3 comprises 13 residues. CDR1 and CDR2 (germline): DFQATT, SNEGSKA (reference sequence). V was trimmed by 5 bases and J by 6 bases, leaving 13 bases between them.

This clonotype was recorded at least ten times. The chain couples TRBV6-5 to TRBJ2-5; D might be TRBD2 (6 bases). Per germline, CDR1 MNHEY and CDR2 SVGAGI. The CDR3 is 11 amino acids. Between the trimmed V and J ends, which lost 9 bases and 6 bases, there was a span of 11 bases. CDR3 in amino acids: CASWGLKTQYF. The CDR3 region has the DNA TGTGCCAGTTGGGGACTGAAGACCCAGTACTTC.

This chain joins TRBV10-3 and TRBJ1-3; 9 nucleotides align to TRBD1. Per the germline V gene, CDR1 is ENHRY and CDR2 is SYGVKD. The CDR3 totals 15 residues. The trim removed 4 bases at V and 6 bases at J, leaving 7 bases unmatched. CDR3 nucleotides: TGTGCCATCAGTGGGCAGGGACAGGGACCAAACACCATATATTTT. Protein product: CAISGQGQGPNTIYF.

This clonotype occurred many times. J is TRBJ2-7 and V is TRBV12-3 or TRBV12-4; D call uncertain. The CDR3 spans 14 residues. The V gene lost 2 bases and the J gene lost 0 bases, with 8 bases spanning the gap. The CDR3 protein is CASSLNGVSYEQYF. The CDR3 DNA is TGTGCCAGCAGTTTAAATGGGGTCTCCTACGAGCAGTACTTC.

The chain recombines TRBV9 with TRBJ1-2; tentatively, D is TRBD1 (5 bases). V lost 3 bases and J lost 2, with 23 bases in between. Germline V gene data show CDR1 as SGDLS and CDR2 as YYNGEE. The length of the CDR3 is 18 residues. The CDR3 nucleotides read TGTGCCAGCAGCGCCCCTTGGACCCGACAGCTCAACAACTATGGCTACACCTTC. Amino acid sequence: CASSAPWTRQLNNYGYTF.

This clonotype was recorded many times. V is TRBV7-9 and J is TRBJ2-5; weak D call: TRBD1 (6 bases). V lost 3 bases and J 1 base, leaving 15 bases between the germline ends. The CDR3 has 16 amino acids. Germline-derived CDR1 and CDR2 are SEHNR and FQNEAQ (reference sequence). CDR3 protein: CASSLIYRVPQETQYF. CDR3 DNA: TGTGCCAGCAGCTTGATTTACAGGGTCCCCCAAGAGACCCAGTACTTC.

This clonotype came up a few times. The chain is built from TRBV28 and TRBJ2-7; 9 bases align to TRBD1. The CDR3 has 14 residues. V shed 4 bases, J shed 2 bases, and the junction held 3 bases outside the gene matches. CDR1 is MDHEN and CDR2 is SYDVKM in the germline V gene. CDR3 sequence: CASSWGQGAYEQYF. CDR3 DNA: TGTGCCAGCAGTTGGGGACAGGGCGCCTACGAGCAGTACTTC.

This chain uses TRBV28 with TRBJ2-7, with 10 bases lining up with TRBD1. The CDR3 length is 17 residues. Germline CDR1 and CDR2: MDHEN and SYDVKM. V lost 1 base and J lost 3; bases outside the gene matches: 9. For the CDR3, the DNA is TGTGCCAGCAGTTTATCCGCGACAGGGGGCAGGAGCTACGAGCAGTACTTC. It specifies CASSLSATGGRSYEQYF.